This TCR beta chain originates from a study of blood T cells in healthy people across ages. Study-wide context: The template switching approach captured approximately one barcoded beta molecule for every two T cells. Study-wide results and caveats: Those diversity estimates obtained from one million T cells were thought to be underestimates.

For the second PCR, which ran for roughly 7 to 11 cycles, a sample-barcoded 5' primer and a J-beta primer mix were used. TCRdb itself ran the 5' RACE reads through MiXCR, one entry per CDR3 protein. This table has approximately 820,000 distinct CDR3 sequences, around 43% appearing once. In its sample, this clonotype was seen a few times. No antigen is known for it. Germline CDR1 is SGHTA and CDR2 is FQGNSA. This CDR3 region has 14 residues. V was clipped by 6 bases and J by 5 bases, with 14 bases between them. Specimen: blood. The V and J genes are TRBV7-2 and TRBJ2-1; maybe TRBD1 (8 bases). This sequence was found in a man aged 55 to 70 in good health. The CDR3 sequence is CASSIQGGDNEQFF. The DNA of the CDR3 is TGTGCCAGCAGTATACAGGGGGGGGACAATGAGCAGTTCTTC.